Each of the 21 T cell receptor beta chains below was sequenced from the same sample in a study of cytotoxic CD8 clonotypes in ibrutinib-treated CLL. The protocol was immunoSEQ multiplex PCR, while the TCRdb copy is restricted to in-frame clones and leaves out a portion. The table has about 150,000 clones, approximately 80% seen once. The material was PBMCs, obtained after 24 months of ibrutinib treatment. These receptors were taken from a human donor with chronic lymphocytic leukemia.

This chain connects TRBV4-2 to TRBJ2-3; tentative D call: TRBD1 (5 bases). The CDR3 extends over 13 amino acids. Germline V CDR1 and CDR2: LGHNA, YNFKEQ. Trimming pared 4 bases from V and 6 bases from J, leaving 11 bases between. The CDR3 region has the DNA TGTGCCAGCAGCCCCAGGGTCCAGGATACGCAGTATTTT. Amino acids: CASSPRVQDTQYF.

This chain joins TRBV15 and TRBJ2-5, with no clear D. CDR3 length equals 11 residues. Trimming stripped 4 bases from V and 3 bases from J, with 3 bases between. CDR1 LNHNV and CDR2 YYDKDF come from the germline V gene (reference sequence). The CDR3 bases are TGTGCCACCAGCATGGAAGAGACCCAGTACTTC. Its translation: CATSMEETQYF. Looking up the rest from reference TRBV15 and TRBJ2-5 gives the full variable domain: DAMVIQNPRYQVTQFGKPVTLSCSQTLNHNVMYWYQQKSSQAPKLLFHYYDKDFNNEADTPDNFQSRRPNTSFCFLDIRSPGLGDTAMYLCATSMEETQYFGPGTRLLVL.

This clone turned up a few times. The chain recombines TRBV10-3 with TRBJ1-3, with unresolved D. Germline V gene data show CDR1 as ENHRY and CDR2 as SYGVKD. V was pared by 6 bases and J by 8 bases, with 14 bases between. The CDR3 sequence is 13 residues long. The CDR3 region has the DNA TGTGCCATCAGACCCACACTATCGGACACCATATATTTT. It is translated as CAIRPTLSDTIYF.

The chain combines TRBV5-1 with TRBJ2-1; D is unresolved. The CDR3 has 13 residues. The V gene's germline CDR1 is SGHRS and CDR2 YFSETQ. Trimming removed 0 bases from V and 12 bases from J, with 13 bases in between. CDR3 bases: TGCGCCAGCAGCTTGGATCTCGGCCAAAGGCAGTTCTTC. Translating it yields CASSLDLGQRQFF.

The chain's CDR3 is CASSPLAGGTYEQYF. The CDR3 nucleotides read TGTGCCAGCAGTCCCCTAGCGGGGGGAACCTACGAGCAGTACTTC. This rearrangement joins TRBV6-6 to TRBJ2-7; 11 nucleotides agree with TRBD2. Losses at the gene ends were 5 bases for V and 2 bases for J; bases not matched to a gene: 5. CDR3 length: 15 amino acids. CDR1 is MNHNY and CDR2 is SVGAGI in the germline V gene (reference sequence).

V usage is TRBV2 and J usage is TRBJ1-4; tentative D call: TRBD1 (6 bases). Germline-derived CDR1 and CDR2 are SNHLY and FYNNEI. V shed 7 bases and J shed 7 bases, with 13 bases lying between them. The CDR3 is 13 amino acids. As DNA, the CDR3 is TGTGCCAGCATAGACAGGAAGGGTGAAAAACTGTTTTTT. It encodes CASIDRKGEKLFF.

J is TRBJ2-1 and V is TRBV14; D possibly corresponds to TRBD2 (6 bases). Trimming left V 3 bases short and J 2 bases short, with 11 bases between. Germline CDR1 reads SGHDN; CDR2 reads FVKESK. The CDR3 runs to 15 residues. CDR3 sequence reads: CASSQYGGTYNEQFF. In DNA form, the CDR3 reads TGTGCCAGCAGCCAGTATGGGGGGACCTACAATGAGCAGTTCTTC.

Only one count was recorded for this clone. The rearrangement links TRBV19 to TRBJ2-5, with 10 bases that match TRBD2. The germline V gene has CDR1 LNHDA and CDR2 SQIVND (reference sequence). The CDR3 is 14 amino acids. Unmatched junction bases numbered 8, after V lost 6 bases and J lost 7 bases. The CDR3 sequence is CASSPSGGRGTQYF. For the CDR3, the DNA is TGTGCCAGTAGCCCTAGCGGGGGCAGGGGGACCCAGTACTTC.

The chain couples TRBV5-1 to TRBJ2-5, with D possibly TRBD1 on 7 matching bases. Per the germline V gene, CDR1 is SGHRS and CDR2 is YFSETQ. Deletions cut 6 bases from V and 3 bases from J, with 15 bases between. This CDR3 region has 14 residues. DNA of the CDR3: TGCGCCAGCATGCCAGGGGGGAGGAAAGAGACCCAGTACTTC. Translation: CASMPGGRKETQYF.

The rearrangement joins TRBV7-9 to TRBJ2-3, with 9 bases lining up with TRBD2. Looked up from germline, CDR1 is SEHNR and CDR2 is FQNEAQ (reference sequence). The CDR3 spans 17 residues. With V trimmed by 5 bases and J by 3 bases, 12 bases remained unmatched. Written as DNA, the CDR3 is TGTGCCAGCAGCCCCGAGGCGGGGGGGCCGGGGACAGATACGCAGTATTTT. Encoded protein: CASSPEAGGPGTDTQYF.

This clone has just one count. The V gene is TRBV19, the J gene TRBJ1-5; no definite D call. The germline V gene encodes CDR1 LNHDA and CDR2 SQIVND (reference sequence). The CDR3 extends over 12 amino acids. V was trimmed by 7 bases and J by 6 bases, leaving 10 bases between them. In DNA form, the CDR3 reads TGTGCCAGTAAACATCCGGGTCAGCCCCAGCATTTT. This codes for CASKHPGQPQHF.

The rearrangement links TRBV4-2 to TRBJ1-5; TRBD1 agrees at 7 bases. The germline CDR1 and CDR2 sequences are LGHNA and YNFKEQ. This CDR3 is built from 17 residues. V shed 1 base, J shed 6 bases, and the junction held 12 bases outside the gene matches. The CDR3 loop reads CASSQGAGGFAGQPQHF. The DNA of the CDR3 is TGTGCCAGCAGCCAAGGGGCAGGGGGATTTGCCGGTCAGCCCCAGCATTTT.

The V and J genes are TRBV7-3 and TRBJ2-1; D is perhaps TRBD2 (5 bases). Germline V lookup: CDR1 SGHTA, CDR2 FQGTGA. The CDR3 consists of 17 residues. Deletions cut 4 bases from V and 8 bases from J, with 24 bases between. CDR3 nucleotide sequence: TGTGCCAGCAGCTCCCCGACTCACATAGCGTTCCTGGATGAGCAGTTCTTC. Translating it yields CASSSPTHIAFLDEQFF.

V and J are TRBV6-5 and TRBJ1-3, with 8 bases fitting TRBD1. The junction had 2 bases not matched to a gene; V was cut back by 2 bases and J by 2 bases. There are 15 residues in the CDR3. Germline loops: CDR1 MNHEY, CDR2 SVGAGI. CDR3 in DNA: TGTGCCAGCAGTTACCGGACAGGGACTGGAAACACCATATATTTT. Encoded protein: CASSYRTGTGNTIYF.

The CDR3, as DNA: TGTGCCAGCAGCTTAATACCCGGGGAGCTGTTTTTT. Protein product: CASSLIPGELFF. This chain uses TRBV7-3 with TRBJ2-2, with no clear D. Trimming shortened V by 1 base and J by 6 bases, and 3 bases separated the two germline ends. Per germline, CDR1 SGHTA and CDR2 FQGTGA. This CDR3 has 12 amino acids.

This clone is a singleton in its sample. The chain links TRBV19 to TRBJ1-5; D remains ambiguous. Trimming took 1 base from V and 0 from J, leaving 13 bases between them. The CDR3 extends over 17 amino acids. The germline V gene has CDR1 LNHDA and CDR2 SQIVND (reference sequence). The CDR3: CASSIVGGPYSNQPQHF. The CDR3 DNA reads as TGTGCCAGTAGTATAGTGGGCGGGCCGTATAGCAATCAGCCCCAGCATTTT.

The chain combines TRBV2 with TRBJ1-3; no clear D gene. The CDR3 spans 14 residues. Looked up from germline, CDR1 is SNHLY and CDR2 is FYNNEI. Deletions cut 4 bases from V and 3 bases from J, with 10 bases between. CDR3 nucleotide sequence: TGTGCCAGCAGTGGGGCGGGCGGTGGAAACACCATATATTTT. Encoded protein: CASSGAGGGNTIYF.

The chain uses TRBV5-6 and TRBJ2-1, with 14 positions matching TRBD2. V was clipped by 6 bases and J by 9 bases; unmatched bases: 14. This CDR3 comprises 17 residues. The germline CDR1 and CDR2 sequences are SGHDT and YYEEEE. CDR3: CASTPTRGLAGVAEQFF. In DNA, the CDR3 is TGTGCCAGCACCCCGACCCGGGGACTAGCGGGGGTCGCTGAGCAGTTCTTC.

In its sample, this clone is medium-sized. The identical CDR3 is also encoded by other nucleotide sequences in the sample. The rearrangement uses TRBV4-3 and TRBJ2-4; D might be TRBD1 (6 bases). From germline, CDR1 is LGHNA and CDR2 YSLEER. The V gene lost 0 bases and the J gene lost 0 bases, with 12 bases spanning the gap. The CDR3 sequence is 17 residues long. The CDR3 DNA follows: TGCGCCAGCAGCCAAGATCCAGGGGCTGGAGCCAAAAACATTCAGTACTTC. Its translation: CASSQDPGAGAKNIQYF.

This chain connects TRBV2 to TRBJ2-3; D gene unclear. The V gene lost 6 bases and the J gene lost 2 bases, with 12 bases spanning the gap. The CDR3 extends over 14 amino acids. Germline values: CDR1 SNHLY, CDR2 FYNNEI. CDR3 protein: CASSTPTPTDTQYF. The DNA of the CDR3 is TGTGCCAGCAGCACCCCCACCCCCACAGATACGCAGTATTTT.

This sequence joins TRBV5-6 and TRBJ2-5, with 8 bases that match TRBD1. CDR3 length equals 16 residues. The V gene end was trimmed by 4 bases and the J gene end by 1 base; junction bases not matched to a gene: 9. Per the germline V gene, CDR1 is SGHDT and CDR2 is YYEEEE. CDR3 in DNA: TGTGCCAGCAGCCATACACCGGGACAGGCCCAAGAGACCCAGTACTTC. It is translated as CASSHTPGQAQETQYF.